This passage covers 9 T cell receptor beta chains from one sample sequenced in a study of control samples from healthy donors and cancer patients. Clones were sequenced by immunoSEQ multiplex PCR, and TCRdb holds only the in-frame ones, with some missing. The repertoire holds 350,000 to 450,000 clones, with over 75% as singletons. Sequencing was performed on PBMCs. Receptors were obtained from a man aged 40-55 years with head and neck cancer.

The chain uses TRBV3-1 (or the pseudogene TRBV3-2) and TRBJ2-1, with 7 bases fitting TRBD2. Germline CDR1 LGHDT, CDR2 YNNKEL (reference sequence). The V segment lost 0 bases and the J segment 15 bases; nucleotides outside the gene matches: 8. The CDR3 is 13 residues long. CDR3 loop: CASSQEQRGRVFF. DNA for the CDR3: TGTGCCAGCAGCCAAGAACAGCGGGGAAGGGTGTTCTTC.

This chain uses TRBV28 with TRBJ2-1, with 9 bases aligning to TRBD1. The CDR3 consists of 16 residues. CDR1 is MDHEN and CDR2 is SYDVKM in the germline V gene. Unmatched junction bases numbered 10, after V lost 4 bases and J lost 6 bases. CDR3 loop: CASSSPRDRVSNEQFF. The CDR3 bases are TGTGCCAGCAGTTCCCCCCGGGACAGGGTTTCCAATGAGCAGTTCTTC.

As DNA, the CDR3 is TGCGCCAGCAGCCTTAGGCCGGGGGGCGAGGGCTATGGCTACACCTTC. Translation: CASSLRPGGEGYGYTF. The chain joins TRBV4-1 to TRBJ1-2; D is perhaps TRBD1 (6 bases). Trimming took off 4 bases at V and 4 bases at J, with 19 bases between the two ends. Germline V gene data show CDR1 as MGHRA and CDR2 as YSYEKL. The CDR3 contains 16 residues.

The chain uses TRBV29-1 and TRBJ1-5, with TRBD1 as a possible D gene (5 bases). Trimming cost V 4 bases and J 1 base, with 11 bases left between them. Germline CDR1 SQVTM, CDR2 ANQGSEA. This CDR3 is 14 amino acids long. The CDR3 sequence: CSVVDTNSNQPQHF. In DNA, the CDR3 is TGCAGCGTTGTGGACACTAACAGCAATCAGCCCCAGCATTTT.

Written as DNA, the CDR3 is TGTGCCAGCAGCCCCGGTGCAAATCAGCCCCAGCATTTT. Protein product: CASSPGANQPQHF. This sequence joins TRBV5-6 and TRBJ1-5; the D is unclear. Germline CDR1 SGHDT, CDR2 YYEEEE. The CDR3 loop spans 13 amino acids. V was trimmed by 4 bases and J by 4 bases, leaving 9 bases between them.

The V call is TRBV30, the J call TRBJ1-3; D is unclear. CDR3 length equals 15 residues. Germline-derived CDR1 and CDR2 are GTSNPN and SVGIG (reference sequence). The ends were cut back, 1 base at V and 4 bases at J, with 14 bases in the middle. CDR3 DNA: TGTGCCTGGAGTGAAGTCTCCCTTGGAGGAAACACCATATATTTT. Encoded protein: CAWSEVSLGGNTIYF.

The rearrangement uses TRBV30 and TRBJ2-3; D remains unclear. Germline V CDR1 and CDR2: GTSNPN, SVGIG (reference sequence). Trimming pared 7 bases from V and 5 bases from J, leaving 7 bases between. The CDR3 spans 10 residues. The CDR3: CAFRRDTQYF. CDR3 DNA sequence: TGTGCCTTCCGTAGAGATACGCAGTATTTT. Using reference TRBV30 and TRBJ2-3 for the parts outside the CDR3, the full variable domain is SQTIHQWPATLVQPVGSPLSLECTVEGTSNPNLYWYRQAAGRGLQLLFYSVGIGQISSEVPQNLSASRPQDRQFILSSKKLLLSDSGFYLCAFRRDTQYFGPGTRLTVL.

This sequence joins TRBV5-6 and TRBJ1-1; 12 bases line up with TRBD1. The CDR3 is 17 amino acids. V lost 3 bases to trimming and J lost 11 bases; unmatched junction nucleotides: 17. Germline V CDR1 and CDR2: SGHDT, YYEEEE. DNA for the CDR3: TGTGCCAGCAGCTGGACGATACCGGGACAGGGGGCCCTAGCCGCTTTCTTT. Translating gives CASSWTIPGQGALAAFF.

The rearrangement joins TRBV5-6 to TRBJ2-3, with D possibly being TRBD1 (6 bases). V was shortened by 3 bases and J by 4 bases, with 15 bases between the two germline ends. The germline V gene has CDR1 SGHDT and CDR2 YYEEEE. This CDR3 contains 15 residues. The CDR3: CASSYRSRGADTQYF. The DNA of the CDR3 is TGTGCCAGCAGCTATAGGTCCAGGGGCGCAGATACGCAGTATTTT.